Listed below are T cell receptor beta chains from one sample, sequenced in a study of cytomegalovirus exposure and HLA in healthy donors. TCRdb's copy holds only in-frame clones and misses some; the assay was immunoSEQ multiplex PCR. Of some 170,000 clones listed, less than 90% are singletons. The sequencing sample was made of PBMCs. These receptors were collected from a woman between 18 and 30 years old in good health and CMV-seronegative. Each CDR3 is given with its conserved first and last residue. D genes are given only for firm matches. Clone size is given for some rows only: seen once, a few or many times, or a class if the clone is expanded.

clone size	V gene	D gene	J gene	CDR3 DNA	CDR3 protein
once	TRBV5-1	.	TRBJ2-7	TGCGCCAGCAGCTTCGCTGGGGGCCGCAGCTCCTACGAGCAGTACTTC	CASSFAGGRSSYEQYF
.	TRBV5-1	TRBD1	TRBJ1-2	TGCGCCAGCAGCTTACTATCTAACAGGGGGCTTCTGGATGGCTACACCTTC	CASSLLSNRGLLDGYTF
.	TRBV4-1	.	TRBJ1-2	TGCGCCAGCAGCCAAGTACGGGGGGGCGGCTATGGCTACACCTTC	CASSQVRGGGYGYTF
.	TRBV7-2	.	TRBJ2-7	TGTGCCAGCAGCTTAGACCCCTATCGAGCGGACTTCTACGAGCAGTACTTC	CASSLDPYRADFYEQYF
.	TRBV7-9	TRBD2	TRBJ2-3	TGTGCCAGCAGCTGGACTAGCGGCTCCACAGATACGCAGTATTTT	CASSWTSGSTDTQYF
.	TRBV25-1	.	TRBJ2-7	TGTGCCAGCAGTGAAGTCACGGGGGAGCAGTACTTC	CASSEVTGEQYF
.	TRBV6-6	.	TRBJ1-1	TGTGCCAGCAGCCACGGGGTCGTAGCTTTCTTT	CASSHGVVAFF
.	TRBV6-5	.	TRBJ1-1	TGTGCCACCCTAGGCAACACTGAAGCTTTCTTT	CATLGNTEAFF
.	TRBV6-1	TRBD1	TRBJ1-1	TGTGCCAACATACAGGGGACTGAAGCTTCCTTT	CANIQGTEASF
.	TRBV4-1	.	TRBJ1-2	TGCGCCAGCAGCCAAGTTCGGGGGACGAAGGATGGCTACACCTTC	CASSQVRGTKDGYTF
.	TRBV6-5	.	TRBJ1-2	TGTGCCAGCAGTTACTCGGGGCAGTTTGGCTACACCTTC	CASSYSGQFGYTF
.	TRBV5-8	.	TRBJ1-6	TGTGCCAGCAGCTCGCGGACAGCCAATTCACCCCTCCACTTT	CASSSRTANSPLHF
.	TRBV19	.	TRBJ1-1	TGTGCCCTCCGGGGGGCCACTGAAGCTTTCTTT	CALRGATEAFF
.	TRBV11-2	TRBD1	TRBJ2-7	TGTGCCAGCTCTGAGGACAGGGGGTACGAGCAGTACTTC	CASSEDRGYEQYF
few	TRBV19	.	TRBJ1-1	TGTGCCAGCGCCAGGTGGCAGGAGAACACTGAAGCTTTCTTT	CASARWQENTEAFF
.	TRBV7-9	.	TRBJ2-3	TGTGCCAGCAGCTTTGACCGGGACAACACAGATACGCAGTATTTT	CASSFDRDNTDTQYF
.	TRBV4-2	TRBD2	TRBJ2-1	TGTGCCAGCAGCCCCCGGGCTAGCGGGGGCCTTTACAATGAGCAGTTCTTC	CASSPRASGGLYNEQFF
.	TRBV5-1	TRBD2	TRBJ2-3	TGCGCCAGCAGCTTACAGACTAGCGGGGGAGGGGATACGCAGTATTTT	CASSLQTSGGGDTQYF
.	TRBV29-1	TRBD1	TRBJ2-7	TGCAGCGTCGGTACCGGGACAGGGTACCACGAGCAGTACTTC	CSVGTGTGYHEQYF
.	TRBV11-1	TRBD1	TRBJ2-7	TGTGCCAGCAGCCCAGCGGGACAGGGACTCTACGAGCAGTACTTC	CASSPAGQGLYEQYF
.	TRBV29-1	.	TRBJ1-2	TGCAGCGTTTATGAGGGTCATGGCTACACCTTC	CSVYEGHGYTF
.	TRBV28	.	TRBJ2-7	TGTGCCAGCAGTTTTGGTTTCGGGGGGCAAGGTGAGCAGTACTTC	CASSFGFGGQGEQYF
.	TRBV21-1	.	TRBJ1-5	TGTGCCAGCATAGAGGGCCACTGTGGCGATCAGCCCCAGCATTTT	CASIEGHCGDQPQHF
.	TRBV5-1	.	TRBJ1-1	TGCGCCAGCAGCTTGGCTCAGGCTCTCCGGGGAGCTTTCTTT	CASSLAQALRGAFF
.	TRBV30	.	TRBJ2-2	TGTGCCTGGAGTGTGGACTCTGAGGGGGAGCTGTTTTTT	CAWSVDSEGELFF
once	TRBV7-2	TRBD2	TRBJ2-5	TGTGCCAGCAGCTTATCAGGGACTAGAAGGGAGACCCAGTACTTC	CASSLSGTRRETQYF
.	TRBV11-2	TRBD1	TRBJ1-1	TGTGCCAGCAGCTTATTAAACGGGACAGGCTCTGAAGCTTTCTTT	CASSLLNGTGSEAFF
.	TRBV18	TRBD1	TRBJ1-4	TGTGCCAGCTCACCGGGACAGACTTATAATGAAAAACTGTTTTTT	CASSPGQTYNEKLFF
.	TRBV5-1	TRBD1	TRBJ1-4	TGCGCCAGCAGCTTGTCGGGACAGCAAACAACTAATGAAAAACTGTTTTTT	CASSLSGQQTTNEKLFF
once	TRBV28	TRBD1	TRBJ1-2	TGTGCCAGCAGTTTAGGACAGGGAAATGGCTACACCTTC	CASSLGQGNGYTF
.	TRBV30	.	TRBJ1-2	TGTGCCTTTGGACAGAGCTATGGCTACACCTTC	CAFGQSYGYTF
once	TRBV10-3	.	TRBJ2-7	TGTGCCATCAGTGAGTCGTCAGGTCCTTCCTACGAGCAGTACTTC	CAISESSGPSYEQYF